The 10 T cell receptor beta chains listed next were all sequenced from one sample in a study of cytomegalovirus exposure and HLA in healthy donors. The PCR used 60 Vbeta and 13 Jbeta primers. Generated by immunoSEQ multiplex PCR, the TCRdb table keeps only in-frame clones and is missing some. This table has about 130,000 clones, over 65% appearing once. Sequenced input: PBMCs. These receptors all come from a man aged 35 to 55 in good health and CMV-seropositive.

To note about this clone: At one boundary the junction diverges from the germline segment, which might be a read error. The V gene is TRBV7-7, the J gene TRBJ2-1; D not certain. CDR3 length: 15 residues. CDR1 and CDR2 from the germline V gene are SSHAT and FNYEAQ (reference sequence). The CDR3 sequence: CASSATEDSYNEQFF. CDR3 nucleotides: TGTGCTAGCAGCGCCACAGAAGACTCCTACAATGAGCAGTTCTTC.

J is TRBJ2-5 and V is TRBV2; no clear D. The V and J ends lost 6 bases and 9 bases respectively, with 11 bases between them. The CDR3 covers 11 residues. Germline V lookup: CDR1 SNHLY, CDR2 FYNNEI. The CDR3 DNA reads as TGTGCCAGCAGCAAAGACACATCCCAGTACTTC. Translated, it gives CASSKDTSQYF.

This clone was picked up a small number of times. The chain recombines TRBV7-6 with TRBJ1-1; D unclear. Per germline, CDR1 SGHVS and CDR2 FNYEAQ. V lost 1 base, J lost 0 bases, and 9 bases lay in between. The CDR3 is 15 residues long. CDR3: CASSLEGALNTEAFF. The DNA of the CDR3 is TGTGCCAGCAGCTTAGAGGGAGCGTTGAACACTGAAGCTTTCTTT.

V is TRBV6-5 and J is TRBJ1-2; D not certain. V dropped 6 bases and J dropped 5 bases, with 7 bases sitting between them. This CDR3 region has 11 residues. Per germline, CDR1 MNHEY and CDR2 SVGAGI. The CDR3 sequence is CASRAPYGYTF. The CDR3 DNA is TGTGCCAGCAGAGCTCCGTATGGCTACACCTTC.

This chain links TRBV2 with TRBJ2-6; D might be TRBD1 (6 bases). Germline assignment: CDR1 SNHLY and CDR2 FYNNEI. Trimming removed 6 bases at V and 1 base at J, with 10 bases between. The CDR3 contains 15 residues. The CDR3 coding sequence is TGTGCCAGCAGACCCGGGACATCTGGGGCCAACGTCCTGACTTTC. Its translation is CASRPGTSGANVLTF.

The CDR3 is CAISELGGGNEQFF. CDR3 coding DNA: TGTGCCATCAGTGAGCTCGGGGGGGGGAATGAGCAGTTCTTC. The rearrangement joins TRBV10-3 to TRBJ2-1; the match to TRBD2 covers 8 bases. CDR1 ENHRY and CDR2 SYGVKD come from the germline V gene. The CDR3 has 14 residues. Trimming removed 2 bases from V and 7 bases from J; junction bases left unmatched: 4.

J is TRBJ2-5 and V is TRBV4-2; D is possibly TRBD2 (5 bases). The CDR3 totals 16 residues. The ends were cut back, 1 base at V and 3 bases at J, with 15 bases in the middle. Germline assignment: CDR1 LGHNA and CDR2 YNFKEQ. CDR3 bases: TGTGCCAGCAGCCAAGGAGGGTGGGAGAGGGAAGAGACCCAGTACTTC. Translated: CASSQGGWEREETQYF.

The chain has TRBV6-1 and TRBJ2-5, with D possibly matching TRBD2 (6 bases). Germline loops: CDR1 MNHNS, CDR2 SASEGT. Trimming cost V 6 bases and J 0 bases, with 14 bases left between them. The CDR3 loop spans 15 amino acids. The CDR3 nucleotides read TGTGCCAGCAGACCCGGGTGGGGGGACCAAGAGACCCAGTACTTC. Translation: CASRPGWGDQETQYF.

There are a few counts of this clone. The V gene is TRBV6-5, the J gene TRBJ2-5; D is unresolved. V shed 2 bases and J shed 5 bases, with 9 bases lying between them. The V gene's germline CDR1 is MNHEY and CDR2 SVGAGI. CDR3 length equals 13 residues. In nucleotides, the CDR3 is TGTGCCAGCAGTTACCAGGCTCGGGAGACCCAGTACTTC. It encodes CASSYQARETQYF.

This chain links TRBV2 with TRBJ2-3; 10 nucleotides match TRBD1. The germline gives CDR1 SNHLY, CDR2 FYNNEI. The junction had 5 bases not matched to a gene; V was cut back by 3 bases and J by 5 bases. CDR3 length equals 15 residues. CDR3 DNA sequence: TGTGCCAGCAGTGAGGGACAGGGGAAAGGAGATACGCAGTATTTT. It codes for CASSEGQGKGDTQYF.